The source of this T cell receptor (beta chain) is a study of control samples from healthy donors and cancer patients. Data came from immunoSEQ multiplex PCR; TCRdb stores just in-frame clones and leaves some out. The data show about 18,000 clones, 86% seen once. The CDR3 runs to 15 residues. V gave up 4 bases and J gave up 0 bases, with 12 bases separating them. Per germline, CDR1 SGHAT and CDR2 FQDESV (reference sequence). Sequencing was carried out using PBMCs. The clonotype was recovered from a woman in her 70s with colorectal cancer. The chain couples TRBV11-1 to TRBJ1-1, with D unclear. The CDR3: CASSWYRAVNTEAFF. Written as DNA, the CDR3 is TGTGCCAGCAGCTGGTATAGGGCTGTGAACACTGAAGCTTTCTTT.